This T cell receptor (beta chain) was identified during a study of T cells in Graves' hyperthyroidism and ophthalmopathy. The CDR3 length is 13 residues. CDR1 is LGHNA, CDR2 YSLEER, per germline. V lost 2 bases to trimming and J lost 7 bases, with 6 bases between them. Amplified TCR beta CDR3 regions derived from RNA transcripts. TCR CDR3 underwent first-round RT-PCR with the HTBI primer set. One entry per CDR3 protein results from TCRdb running MiXCR on the multiplex PCR reads. The sample shows 500,000 to 600,000 distinct CDR3 sequences, more than 45% of them seen only once. The source of this sequence is an adult woman with Graves' disease, either hyperthyroidism or ophthalmopathy (not recorded which). Sequencing input: peripheral blood or thyroid tissue (not recorded which). This chain links TRBV4-3 with TRBJ1-6; D unclear. In nucleotides, the CDR3 is TGCGCCAGCAGCCAACAAAACAATTCACCCCTCCACTTT. Encoded protein: CASSQQNNSPLHF.